This TCR beta chain was sequenced for a study of STAT5B mutations in CD4+ large granular lymphocyte leukemia. Worth noting for this clone: The antigen remains unidentified.

Notes on the study in general: Main leukemic clonotypes were patient-specific, but around 25% appeared at low frequency elsewhere. Patient CD4-sorted repertoires stayed more clonal than healthy ones after leukemic-clone removal.

Assay: immunoSEQ multiplex PCR; the TCRdb copy retains only in-frame clones and omits some. The table lists about 22,000 clones, 82% of them singletons, with 8.6% in the top ten. Material: CD4+ T cells from blood buffy coats. This clonotype originated in a human donor in good health.

CDR3: CASSLQREGDNEQFF. The CDR3, as DNA: TGTGCCAGCAGCTTGCAGCGGGAGGGAGACAATGAGCAGTTCTTC. The chain has TRBV5-4 and TRBJ2-1; 10 nucleotides line up with TRBD2. After removal of 1 base from V and 5 bases from J, the junction contained 3 bases not matched to a gene. The germline gives CDR1 SGHNT, CDR2 YYREEE (reference sequence). This CDR3 is built from 15 residues.